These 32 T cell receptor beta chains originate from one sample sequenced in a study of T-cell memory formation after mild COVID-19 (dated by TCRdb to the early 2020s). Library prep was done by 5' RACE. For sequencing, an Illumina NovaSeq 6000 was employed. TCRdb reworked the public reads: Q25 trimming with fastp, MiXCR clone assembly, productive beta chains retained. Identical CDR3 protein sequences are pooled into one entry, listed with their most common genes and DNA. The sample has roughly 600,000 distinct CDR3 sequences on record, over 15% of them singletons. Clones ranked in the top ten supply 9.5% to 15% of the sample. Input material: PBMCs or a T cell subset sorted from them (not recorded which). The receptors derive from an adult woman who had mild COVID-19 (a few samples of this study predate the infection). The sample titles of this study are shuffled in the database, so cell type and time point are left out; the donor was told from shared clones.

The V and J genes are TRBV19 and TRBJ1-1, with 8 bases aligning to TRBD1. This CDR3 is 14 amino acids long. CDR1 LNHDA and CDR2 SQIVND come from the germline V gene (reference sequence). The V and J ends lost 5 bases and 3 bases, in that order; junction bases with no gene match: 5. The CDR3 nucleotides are TGTGCCAGTAGTTACAGGGGGTGGTACACTGAAGCTTTCTTT. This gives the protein CASSYRGWYTEAFF.

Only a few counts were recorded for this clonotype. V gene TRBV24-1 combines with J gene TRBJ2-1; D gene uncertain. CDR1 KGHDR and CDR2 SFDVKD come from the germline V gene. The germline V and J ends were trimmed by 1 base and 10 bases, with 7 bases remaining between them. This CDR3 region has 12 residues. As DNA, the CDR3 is TGTGCCACCAGTGATTTCTCGCGGGAGCAGTTCTTC. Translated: CATSDFSREQFF.

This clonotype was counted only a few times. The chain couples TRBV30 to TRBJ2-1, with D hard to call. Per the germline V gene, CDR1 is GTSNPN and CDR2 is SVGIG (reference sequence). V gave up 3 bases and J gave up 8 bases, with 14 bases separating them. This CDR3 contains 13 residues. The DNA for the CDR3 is TGTGCCTGGAGGGCTAACACCCTGGATGAGCAGTTCTTC. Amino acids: CAWRANTLDEQFF.

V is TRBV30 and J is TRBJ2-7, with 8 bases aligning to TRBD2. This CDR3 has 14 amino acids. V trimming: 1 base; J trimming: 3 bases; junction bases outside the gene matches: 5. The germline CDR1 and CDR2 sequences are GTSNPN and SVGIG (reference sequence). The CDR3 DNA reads TGTGCCTGGAGTGCACCCAGCGGGGGCTACGAGCAGTACTTC. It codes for CAWSAPSGGYEQYF.

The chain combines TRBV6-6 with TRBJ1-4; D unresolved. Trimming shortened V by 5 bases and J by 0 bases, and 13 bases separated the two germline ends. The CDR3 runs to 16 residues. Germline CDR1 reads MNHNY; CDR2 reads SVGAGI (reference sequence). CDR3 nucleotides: TGTGCCAGCAGTGGAGGCCCCCCTACAACTAATGAAAAACTGTTTTTT. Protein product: CASSGGPPTTNEKLFF.

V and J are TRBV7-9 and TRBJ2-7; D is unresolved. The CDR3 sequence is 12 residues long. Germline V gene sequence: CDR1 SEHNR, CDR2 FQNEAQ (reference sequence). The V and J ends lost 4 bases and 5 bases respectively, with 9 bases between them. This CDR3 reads CASSSRANEQYF. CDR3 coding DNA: TGTGCCAGCAGCTCGCGCGCGAACGAGCAGTACTTC. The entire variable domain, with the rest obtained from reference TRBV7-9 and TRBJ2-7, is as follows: DTGVSQNPRHKITKRGQNVTFRCDPISEHNRLYWYRQTLGQGPEFLTYFQNEAQLEKSRLLSDRFSAERPKGSFSTLEIQRTEQGDSAMYLCASSSRANEQYFGPGTRLTVT.

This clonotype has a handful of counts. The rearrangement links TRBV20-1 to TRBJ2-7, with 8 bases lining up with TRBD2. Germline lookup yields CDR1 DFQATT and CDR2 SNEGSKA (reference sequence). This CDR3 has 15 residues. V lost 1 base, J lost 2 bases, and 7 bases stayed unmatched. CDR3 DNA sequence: TGCAGTGCTAGAGGAGGAACTAGCGGAGCCTACGAGCAGTACTTC. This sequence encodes CSARGGTSGAYEQYF.

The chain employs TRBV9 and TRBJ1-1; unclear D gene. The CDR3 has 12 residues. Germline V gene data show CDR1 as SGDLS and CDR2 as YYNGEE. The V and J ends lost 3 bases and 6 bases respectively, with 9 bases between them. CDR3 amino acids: CASSEASSEAFF. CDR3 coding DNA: TGTGCCAGCAGCGAGGCGAGCTCTGAAGCTTTCTTT. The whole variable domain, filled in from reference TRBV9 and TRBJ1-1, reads DSGVTQTPKHLITATGQRVTLRCSPRSGDLSVYWYQQSLDQGLQFLIQYYNGEERAKGNILERFSAQQFPDLHSELNLSSLELGDSALYFCASSEASSEAFFGQGTRLTVV.

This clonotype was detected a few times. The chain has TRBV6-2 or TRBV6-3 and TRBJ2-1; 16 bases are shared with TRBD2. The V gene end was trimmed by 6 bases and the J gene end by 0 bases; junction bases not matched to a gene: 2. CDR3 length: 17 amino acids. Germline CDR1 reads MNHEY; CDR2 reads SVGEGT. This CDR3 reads CASRGLAGGGSYNEQFF. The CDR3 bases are TGTGCCAGCAGGGGACTAGCGGGAGGGGGCTCCTACAATGAGCAGTTCTTC.

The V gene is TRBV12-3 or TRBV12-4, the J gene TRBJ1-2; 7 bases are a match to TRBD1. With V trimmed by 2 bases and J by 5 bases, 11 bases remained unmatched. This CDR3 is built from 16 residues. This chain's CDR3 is CASSLYPRDSPYGYTF. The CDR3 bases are TGTGCCAGCAGTTTATACCCCCGGGACAGTCCTTATGGCTACACCTTC.

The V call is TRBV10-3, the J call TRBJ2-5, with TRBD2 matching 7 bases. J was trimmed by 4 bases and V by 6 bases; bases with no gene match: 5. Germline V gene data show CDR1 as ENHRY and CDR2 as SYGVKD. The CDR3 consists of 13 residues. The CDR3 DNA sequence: TGTGCCATCAGGACGGGGGAGGGAGAGACCCAGTACTTC. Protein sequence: CAIRTGEGETQYF.

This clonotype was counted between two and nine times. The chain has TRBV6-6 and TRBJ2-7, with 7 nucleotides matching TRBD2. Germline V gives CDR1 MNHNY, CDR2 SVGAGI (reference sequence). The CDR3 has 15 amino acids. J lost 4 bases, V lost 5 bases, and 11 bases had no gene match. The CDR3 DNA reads TGTGCCAGCAGTGACCCTGGCGGGAGTGGTTACGAGCAGTACTTC. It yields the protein CASSDPGGSGYEQYF.

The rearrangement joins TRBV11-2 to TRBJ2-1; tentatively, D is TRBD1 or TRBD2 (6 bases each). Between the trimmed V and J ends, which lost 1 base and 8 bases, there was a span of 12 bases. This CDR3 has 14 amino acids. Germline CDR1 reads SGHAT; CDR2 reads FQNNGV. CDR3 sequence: CASSLAGASYEQFF. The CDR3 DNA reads TGTGCCAGCAGCTTAGCGGGGGCTAGTTATGAGCAGTTCTTC.

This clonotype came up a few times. This CDR3 reads CSARGTGLDPEQYF. The DNA for the CDR3 is TGCAGTGCTAGGGGGACAGGGCTGGATCCCGAGCAGTACTTC. This chain connects TRBV20-1 to TRBJ2-7; 9 positions agree with TRBD1. The CDR3 contains 14 residues. V was pared by 3 bases and J by 6 bases, with 9 bases of the junction left unmatched. Germline V gives CDR1 DFQATT, CDR2 SNEGSKA (reference sequence).

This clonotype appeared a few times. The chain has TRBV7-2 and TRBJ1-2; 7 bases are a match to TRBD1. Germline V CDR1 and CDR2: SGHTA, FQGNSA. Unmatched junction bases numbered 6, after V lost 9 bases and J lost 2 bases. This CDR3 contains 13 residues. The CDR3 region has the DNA TGTGCCAGTACGACAGGGCCCAACTATGGCTACACCTTC. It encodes CASTTGPNYGYTF.

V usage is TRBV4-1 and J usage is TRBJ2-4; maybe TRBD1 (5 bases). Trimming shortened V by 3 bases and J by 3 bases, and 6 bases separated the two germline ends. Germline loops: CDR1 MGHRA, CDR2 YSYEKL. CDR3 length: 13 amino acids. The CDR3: CASSHGHKNIQYF. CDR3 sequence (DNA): TGCGCCAGCAGCCACGGACACAAAAACATTCAGTACTTC.

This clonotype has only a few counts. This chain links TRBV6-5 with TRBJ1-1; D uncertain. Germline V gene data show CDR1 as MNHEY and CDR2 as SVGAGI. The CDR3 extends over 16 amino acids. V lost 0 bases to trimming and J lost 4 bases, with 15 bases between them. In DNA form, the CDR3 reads TGTGCCAGCAGTTACTCGAACCTCGGGATTGGCACTGAAGCTTTCTTT. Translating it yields CASSYSNLGIGTEAFF.

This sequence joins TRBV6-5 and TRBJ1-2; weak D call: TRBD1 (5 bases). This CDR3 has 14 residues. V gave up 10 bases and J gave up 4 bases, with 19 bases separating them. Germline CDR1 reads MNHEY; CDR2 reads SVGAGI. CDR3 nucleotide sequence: TGTGCCACTACGTCCTACTCCGGGGGCTATGGCTACACCTTC. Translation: CATTSYSGGYGYTF.

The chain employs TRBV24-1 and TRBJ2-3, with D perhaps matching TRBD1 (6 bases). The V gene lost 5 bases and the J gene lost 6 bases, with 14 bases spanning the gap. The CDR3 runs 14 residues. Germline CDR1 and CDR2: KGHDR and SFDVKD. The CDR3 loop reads CATSVGGTNDTQYF. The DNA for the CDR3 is TGTGCCACCAGTGTAGGGGGAACGAACGATACGCAGTATTTT.

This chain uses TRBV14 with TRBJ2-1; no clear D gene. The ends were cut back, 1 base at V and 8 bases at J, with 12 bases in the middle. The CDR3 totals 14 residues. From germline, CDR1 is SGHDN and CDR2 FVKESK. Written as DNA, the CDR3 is TGTGCCAGCAGCCAAGTTTTGGGAATAGATGAGCAGTTCTTC. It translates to CASSQVLGIDEQFF.

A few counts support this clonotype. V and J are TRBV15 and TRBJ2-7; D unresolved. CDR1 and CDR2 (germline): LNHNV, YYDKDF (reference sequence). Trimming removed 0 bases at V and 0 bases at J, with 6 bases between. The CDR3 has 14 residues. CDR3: CATSRDRSSYEQYF. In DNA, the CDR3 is TGTGCCACCAGCAGAGACAGGAGCTCCTACGAGCAGTACTTC.

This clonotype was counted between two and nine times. CDR3 bases: TGTGCCAGCAGTTTCTCCGGGGATCGCGCTGAAGCTTTCTTT. Residues: CASSFSGDRAEAFF. The V and J genes are TRBV12-3 or TRBV12-4 and TRBJ1-1; D gene ambiguous. Trimming took off 3 bases at V and 6 bases at J, with 14 bases between the two ends. This CDR3 comprises 14 residues.

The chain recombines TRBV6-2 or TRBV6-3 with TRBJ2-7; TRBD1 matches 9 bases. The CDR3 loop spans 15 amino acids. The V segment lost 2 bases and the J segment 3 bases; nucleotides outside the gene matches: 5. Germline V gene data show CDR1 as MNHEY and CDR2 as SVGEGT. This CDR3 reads CASSYAGDRDYEQYF. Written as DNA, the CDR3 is TGTGCCAGCAGTTACGCGGGGGACAGGGACTACGAGCAGTACTTC.

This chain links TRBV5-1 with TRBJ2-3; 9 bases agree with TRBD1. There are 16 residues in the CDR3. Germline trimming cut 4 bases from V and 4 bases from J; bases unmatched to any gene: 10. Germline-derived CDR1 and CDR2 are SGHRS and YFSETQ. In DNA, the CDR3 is TGCGCCAGCAGCCTACCGGGACAGGGCATTTCAGATACGCAGTATTTT. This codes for CASSLPGQGISDTQYF.

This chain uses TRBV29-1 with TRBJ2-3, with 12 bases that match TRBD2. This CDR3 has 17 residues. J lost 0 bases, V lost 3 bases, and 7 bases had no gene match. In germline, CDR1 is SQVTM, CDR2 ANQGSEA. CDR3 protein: CSVEWLAGGPSTDTQYF. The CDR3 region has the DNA TGCAGCGTTGAGTGGCTAGCGGGGGGGCCGAGCACAGATACGCAGTATTTT.

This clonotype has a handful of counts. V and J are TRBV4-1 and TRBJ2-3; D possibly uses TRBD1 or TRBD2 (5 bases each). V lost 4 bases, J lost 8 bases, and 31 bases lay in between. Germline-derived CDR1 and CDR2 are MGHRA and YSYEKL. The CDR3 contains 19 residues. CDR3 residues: CASSRLSATGTQGPPTQYF. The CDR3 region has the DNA TGCGCCAGCAGCCGCTTGTCCGCTACCGGGACCCAGGGACCCCCTACGCAGTATTTT.

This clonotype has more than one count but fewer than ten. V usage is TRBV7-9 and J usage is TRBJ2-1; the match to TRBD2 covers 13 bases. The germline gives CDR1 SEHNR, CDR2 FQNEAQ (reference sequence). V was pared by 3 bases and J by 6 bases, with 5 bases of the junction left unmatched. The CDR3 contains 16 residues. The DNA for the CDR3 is TGTGCCAGCAGCTTTGTGACTAGCGGGAGGTTCAATGAGCAGTTCTTC. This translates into CASSFVTSGRFNEQFF.

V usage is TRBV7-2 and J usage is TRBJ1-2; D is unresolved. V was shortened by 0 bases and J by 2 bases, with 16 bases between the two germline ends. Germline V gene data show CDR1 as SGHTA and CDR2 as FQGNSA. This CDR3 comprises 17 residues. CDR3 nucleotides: TGTGCCAGCAGCTTAGCAGCCCACTTAGATGAAAACTATGGCTACACCTTC. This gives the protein CASSLAAHLDENYGYTF.

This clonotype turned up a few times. CDR3 sequence (DNA): TGTGCCAGCAGGGTTCAGGGGGCGTATGACACTGAAGCTTTCTTT. This encodes CASRVQGAYDTEAFF. The rearrangement uses TRBV13 and TRBJ1-1, with 8 bases matching TRBD1. Germline-derived CDR1 and CDR2 are PRHDT and FYEKMQ (reference sequence). The CDR3 sequence is 15 residues long. After removal of 6 bases from V and 3 bases from J, the junction contained 9 bases not matched to a gene.

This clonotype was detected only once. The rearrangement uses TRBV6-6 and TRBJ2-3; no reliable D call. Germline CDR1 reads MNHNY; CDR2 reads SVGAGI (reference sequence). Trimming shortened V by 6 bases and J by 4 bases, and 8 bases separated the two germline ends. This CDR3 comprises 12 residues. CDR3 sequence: CASRAQADTQYF. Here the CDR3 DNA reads TGTGCCAGCAGGGCCCAGGCAGATACGCAGTATTTT.

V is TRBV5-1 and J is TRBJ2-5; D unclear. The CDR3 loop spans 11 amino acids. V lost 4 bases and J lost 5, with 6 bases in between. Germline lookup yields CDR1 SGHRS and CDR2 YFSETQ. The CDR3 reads CASSASETQYF. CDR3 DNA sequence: TGCGCCAGCAGCGCGAGCGAGACCCAGTACTTC. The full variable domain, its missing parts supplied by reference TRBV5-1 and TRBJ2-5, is KAGVTQTPRYLIKTRGQQVTLSCSPISGHRSVSWYQQTPGQGLQFLFEYFSETQRNKGNFPGRFSGRQFSNSRSEMNVSTLELGDSALYLCASSASETQYFGPGTRLLVL.

As DNA, the CDR3 is TGTGCCAGCAGTTTGATAGGTTCCACTGAAGCTTTCTTT. Translating it yields CASSLIGSTEAFF. This sequence joins TRBV12-3 or TRBV12-4 and TRBJ1-1; D call uncertain. The CDR3 covers 13 residues. Between the trimmed V and J ends, which lost 3 bases and 4 bases, there was a span of 9 bases.